This is a list of T cell receptor beta chains from one sample in a study of shared clonotypes between healthy human individuals. The method was immunoSEQ multiplex PCR; TCRdb's version includes in-frame clones alone and lacks a portion of them. Of roughly 2 million clones listed, 95% are singletons. Material for sequencing was naive CD4+ T cells sorted from blood. These receptors were collected from a man between 18 and 29 years old in good health. Each CDR3 is given without its conserved first and last residue. Fields, in order: J gene, D gene, V gene, CDR3 protein. D genes are given only for firm matches.

j_call: TRBJ2-7; d_call: TRBD2; v_call: TRBV6-5; cdr3_aa: ASRSGLAGHYEQY
j_call: TRBJ2-7; d_call: TRBD1; v_call: TRBV5-4; cdr3_aa: ASSSGTGEWYEQY
j_call: TRBJ2-5; d_call: -; v_call: TRBV6-5; cdr3_aa: ASNWGDKRTQY
j_call: TRBJ1-2; d_call: -; v_call: TRBV19; cdr3_aa: ASSVSDNYGYT
j_call: TRBJ1-6; d_call: -; v_call: TRBV30; cdr3_aa: AWSVFPLGNSPLH
j_call: TRBJ2-7; d_call: TRBD1; v_call: TRBV7-8; cdr3_aa: ASSQRTGGYEQY
j_call: TRBJ1-2; d_call: -; v_call: TRBV6-5; cdr3_aa: ASSYSTGPYGYA
j_call: TRBJ2-7; d_call: -; v_call: TRBV10-1; cdr3_aa: ASSPGRAYEQY
j_call: TRBJ2-7; d_call: -; v_call: TRBV11-3; cdr3_aa: ASSLNFHNEQY
j_call: TRBJ2-7; d_call: -; v_call: TRBV5-1; cdr3_aa: ASSLGVGPYEQY
j_call: TRBJ2-1; d_call: TRBD2; v_call: TRBV5-1; cdr3_aa: ASSLAPLAGGRVNEQF
j_call: TRBJ2-1; d_call: -; v_call: TRBV30; cdr3_aa: AWSSQKRWEQF
j_call: TRBJ2-7; d_call: -; v_call: TRBV27; cdr3_aa: ASSFRESYEQY
j_call: TRBJ1-4; d_call: TRBD1; v_call: TRBV2; cdr3_aa: ASSETGINEKLF
j_call: TRBJ2-7; d_call: -; v_call: TRBV9; cdr3_aa: ASSSGSYEQY
j_call: TRBJ2-5; d_call: TRBD1; v_call: TRBV7-9; cdr3_aa: ASSSFDRGETQY
j_call: TRBJ2-3; d_call: TRBD1; v_call: TRBV30; cdr3_aa: AWKGDRAYTDTQY
j_call: TRBJ2-5; d_call: TRBD1; v_call: TRBV18; cdr3_aa: ASSPRGQGALTQY
j_call: TRBJ2-7; d_call: -; v_call: TRBV7-2; cdr3_aa: ASSSGLSWQY
j_call: TRBJ1-4; d_call: -; v_call: TRBV9; cdr3_aa: ASSVDAAGGEKLF
j_call: TRBJ2-3; d_call: -; v_call: TRBV30; cdr3_aa: ASSSGPKTDTQY
j_call: TRBJ2-7; d_call: -; v_call: TRBV5-1; cdr3_aa: ASSRNGGSEQY
j_call: TRBJ2-7; d_call: -; v_call: TRBV21-1; cdr3_aa: ASSKVRGALAENSYEQY
j_call: TRBJ2-1; d_call: -; v_call: TRBV7-8; cdr3_aa: ASSVRAGSSGDEQF
j_call: TRBJ2-5; d_call: -; v_call: TRBV5-5; cdr3_aa: ASSPRVRDQETQY
j_call: TRBJ1-2; d_call: TRBD1; v_call: TRBV28; cdr3_aa: ASIHRGNYGYT
j_call: TRBJ2-7; d_call: -; v_call: TRBV2; cdr3_aa: ASSVEATAYEQY
j_call: TRBJ1-5; d_call: -; v_call: TRBV7-6; cdr3_aa: ASSLVGEPQH
j_call: TRBJ1-2; d_call: -; v_call: TRBV5-6; cdr3_aa: ASSSRQSNYGYT
j_call: TRBJ2-1; d_call: TRBD2; v_call: TRBV5-6; cdr3_aa: ASSVTSGSYNEQF
j_call: TRBJ2-7; d_call: -; v_call: TRBV10-3; cdr3_aa: AISGEGYEQY
j_call: TRBJ1-1; d_call: TRBD1; v_call: TRBV27; cdr3_aa: ASRNRGLNTEAF
j_call: TRBJ2-7; d_call: -; v_call: TRBV19; cdr3_aa: ASSIDGQTYEQY
j_call: TRBJ2-7; d_call: -; v_call: TRBV21-1; cdr3_aa: ASSKDRQSSYEQY
j_call: TRBJ2-1; d_call: TRBD2; v_call: TRBV5-8; cdr3_aa: ASSQGLADYNEQF
j_call: TRBJ2-3; d_call: -; v_call: TRBV19; cdr3_aa: ASSMVRDPTQY
j_call: TRBJ2-4; d_call: TRBD2; v_call: TRBV6-5; cdr3_aa: ASSFGGGKAKNIQY